The 21 T cell receptor beta chains reported below all come from one sample, sequenced in a study of Ad26.COV2.S vaccination and SARS-CoV-2 variants. The table came from immunoSEQ multiplex PCR; TCRdb's copy has only in-frame clones and leaves some out. Altogether about 470,000 clones are present, about 92% being singletons, with the ten largest covering roughly 3.9%. The sample's treatment: 19 received Ad26.COV2.S at low or high dose, single or two shots; 5 received placebo; per-sample allocation not given. Repertoires come from day 63 after the first vaccine or placebo injection. This specimen was peripheral blood, taken in a trial of Ad26.COV2.S vaccine versus placebo. These receptors were collected from a person aged 18-60 years who received the Ad26.COV2.S COVID-19 vaccine or a placebo.

The J gene is TRBJ2-3, the V gene TRBV4-3, with TRBD2 matching 10 bases. The germline gives CDR1 LGHNA, CDR2 YSLEER. Germline trimming cut 1 base from V and 6 bases from J; bases unmatched to any gene: 7. CDR3 length: 16 amino acids. Here the CDR3 DNA reads TGCGCCAGCAGCCAAGTTCCTAGCGGGAGTAGCGATACGCAGTATTTT. This sequence encodes CASSQVPSGSSDTQYF.

V and J are TRBV9 and TRBJ2-2; 9 nucleotides agree with TRBD2. Per the germline V gene, CDR1 is SGDLS and CDR2 is YYNGEE. There are 17 residues in the CDR3. J was trimmed by 2 bases and V by 3 bases; bases with no gene match: 8. The CDR3 region is CASSDSLAGYNTGELFF. For the CDR3, the DNA is TGTGCCAGCAGCGATTCCCTAGCGGGATATAACACCGGGGAGCTGTTTTTT.

V usage is TRBV18 and J usage is TRBJ2-2; D is perhaps TRBD1 (5 bases). The CDR3 covers 16 residues. V shed 3 bases and J shed 4 bases, with 15 bases lying between them. CDR1 is KGHSH, CDR2 LQKENI, per germline. The CDR3 DNA follows: TGTGCCAGCTCACCGAGTCAGGGTCGGAGCACCGGGGAGCTGTTTTTT. Translation: CASSPSQGRSTGELFF.

The rearrangement links TRBV11-3 to TRBJ2-1, with TRBD2 matching 12 bases. In germline, CDR1 is SGHNT, CDR2 YENEEA. Germline trimming cut 5 bases from V and 6 bases from J; bases unmatched to any gene: 8. This CDR3 is 16 amino acids long. The CDR3 sequence: CASSPQRLAGVNEQFF. CDR3 DNA sequence: TGTGCCAGCAGCCCCCAACGACTAGCGGGGGTCAATGAGCAGTTCTTC.

The rearrangement joins TRBV5-1 to TRBJ1-1; possibly TRBD1 for D (5 bases). CDR1 is SGHRS and CDR2 is YFSETQ in the germline V gene. The CDR3 runs to 15 residues. Trimming took 0 bases from V and 2 from J, leaving 11 bases between them. This CDR3 reads CASSLELGGNTEAFF. The CDR3 nucleotides read TGCGCCAGCAGCTTGGAGTTGGGGGGTAACACTGAAGCTTTCTTT.

This chain connects TRBV12-3 or TRBV12-4 to TRBJ2-1; TRBD2 aligns across 10 bases. There are 13 residues in the CDR3. V lost 7 bases and J lost 9; bases outside the gene matches: 6. CDR3 in amino acids: CASNLLAGSEQFF. The CDR3 region has the DNA TGTGCCAGCAACCTACTAGCGGGAAGTGAGCAGTTCTTC.

This clone showed up just once. The chain carries TRBV5-5 and TRBJ1-4; D uncertain. The CDR3 loop spans 16 amino acids. The V gene lost 0 bases and the J gene lost 0 bases, with 9 bases spanning the gap. Germline assignment: CDR1 SGHKS and CDR2 YYEKEE (reference sequence). CDR3 sequence (DNA): TGTGCCAGCAGCTTGGGCCGGGTGGCAACTAATGAAAAACTGTTTTTT. This gives the protein CASSLGRVATNEKLFF.

The rearrangement joins TRBV3-1 (or the pseudogene TRBV3-2) to TRBJ2-5, with a possible D match to TRBD2 (5 bases). The CDR3 loop spans 15 amino acids. V was clipped by 0 bases and J by 5 bases, with 13 bases between them. Germline values: CDR1 LGHDT, CDR2 YNNKEL (reference sequence). The CDR3 nucleotides read TGTGCCAGCAGCCAAGATTCGGTGGGCGGGGAGACCCAGTACTTC. Its translation is CASSQDSVGGETQYF.

This clone was seen once. This chain joins TRBV12-3 or TRBV12-4 and TRBJ2-7; TRBD2 is a possible D gene (6 bases). Trimming took 2 bases from V and 5 from J, leaving 7 bases between them. The CDR3 spans 12 residues. CDR3: CASSLREDEQYF. CDR3 bases: TGTGCCAGCAGTTTAAGGGAGGACGAGCAGTACTTC.

V gene TRBV5-1 combines with J gene TRBJ1-2; D is unclear. Germline assignment: CDR1 SGHRS and CDR2 YFSETQ. Trimming removed 0 bases from V and 9 bases from J, with 12 bases in between. The CDR3 has 13 amino acids. For the CDR3, the DNA is TGCGCCAGCAGCTTGGCCCCGACAAATAGCTACACCTTC. Encoded protein: CASSLAPTNSYTF.

The chain joins TRBV28 to TRBJ2-5; no reliable D call. CDR3 length: 14 amino acids. The V gene lost 5 bases and the J gene lost 4 bases, with 14 bases spanning the gap. The germline CDR1 and CDR2 sequences are MDHEN and SYDVKM. The CDR3 is CASSPLGNAETQYF. The CDR3 nucleotides are TGTGCCAGCAGTCCCCTTGGGAACGCAGAGACCCAGTACTTC.

This chain's CDR3 is CASSQSQGTGELFF. CDR3 DNA sequence: TGCGCCAGCAGCCAATCACAGGGGACCGGGGAGCTGTTTTTT. This chain uses TRBV4-3 with TRBJ2-2; 7 nucleotides agree with TRBD1. Unmatched junction bases numbered 2, after V lost 2 bases and J lost 5 bases. Germline V gene sequence: CDR1 LGHNA, CDR2 YSLEER. This CDR3 region has 14 residues.

This clone appeared a few times. The chain employs TRBV15 and TRBJ1-5; D is perhaps TRBD1 (6 bases). CDR1 LNHNV and CDR2 YYDKDF come from the germline V gene (reference sequence). The CDR3 runs 15 residues. Trimming stripped 9 bases from V and 4 bases from J, with 19 bases between. The CDR3 reads CATRGGDLGNQPQHF. In DNA form, the CDR3 reads TGTGCCACAAGAGGGGGGGATCTTGGGAATCAGCCCCAGCATTTT. Complete variable domain (other parts from reference TRBV15 and TRBJ1-5): DAMVIQNPRYQVTQFGKPVTLSCSQTLNHNVMYWYQQKSSQAPKLLFHYYDKDFNNEADTPDNFQSRRPNTSFCFLDIRSPGLGDTAMYLCATRGGDLGNQPQHFGDGTRLSIL.

The J gene is TRBJ2-1, the V gene TRBV5-4; 7 bases fit TRBD2. Per germline, CDR1 SGHNT and CDR2 YYREEE (reference sequence). The CDR3 is made up of 14 amino acids. The V gene end was trimmed by 4 bases and the J gene end by 10 bases; junction bases not matched to a gene: 11. This chain's CDR3 is CASSLATSPLEQFF. The CDR3 DNA follows: TGTGCCAGCAGCCTCGCGACTAGCCCATTGGAGCAGTTCTTC. Combining the CDR3 with reference TRBV5-4 and TRBJ2-1 gives the whole variable domain ETGVTQSPTHLIKTRGQQVTLRCSSQSGHNTVSWYQQALGQGPQFIFQYYREEENGRGNFPPRFSGLQFPNYSSELNVNALELDDSALYLCASSLATSPLEQFFGPGTRLTVL.

The CDR3 nucleotides read TGTGCCAGCACCGACGCCAAAGAGACCCAGTACTTC. Translated, it gives CASTDAKETQYF. The V and J genes are TRBV28 and TRBJ2-5; D is ambiguous. The germline gives CDR1 MDHEN, CDR2 SYDVKM. CDR3 length: 12 amino acids. The V end lost 7 bases, the J end lost 3 bases, and 9 bases lay between the germline ends. Full variable domain (rest looked up from reference TRBV28 and TRBJ2-5): DVKVTQSSRYLVKRTGEKVFLECVQDMDHENMFWYRQDPGLGLRLIYFSYDVKMKEKGDIPEGYSVSREKKERFSLILESASTNQTSMYLCASTDAKETQYFGPGTRLLVL.

The rearrangement uses TRBV11-2 and TRBJ2-5; 7 nucleotides agree with TRBD2. Looked up from germline, CDR1 is SGHAT and CDR2 is FQNNGV. There are 15 residues in the CDR3. V shed 1 base and J 5 bases; nucleotides not matched to a gene: 7. CDR3 amino acids: CASSLGREKRETQYF. The CDR3 bases are TGTGCCAGCAGCTTAGGGCGGGAGAAAAGGGAGACCCAGTACTTC. Filled out from reference TRBV11-2 and TRBJ2-5, the complete variable domain reads EAGVAQSPRYKIIEKRQSVAFWCNPISGHATLYWYQQILGQGPKLLIQFQNNGVVDDSQLPKDRFSAERLKGVDSTLKIQPAKLEDSAVYLCASSLGREKRETQYFGPGTRLLVL.

The chain carries TRBV6-5 and TRBJ1-5, with 12 bases identical to TRBD1. This CDR3 has 16 residues. In germline, CDR1 is MNHEY, CDR2 SVGAGI. The junction had 4 bases not matched to a gene; V was cut back by 2 bases and J by 5 bases. CDR3 nucleotides: TGTGCCAGCAGTTACGGGGGGACAGGGGGCGATCAGCCCCAGCATTTT. Translating it yields CASSYGGTGGDQPQHF.

CDR3 in DNA: TGCGCCAGCAGCTCCCGACAGGGGACCCCCTACGAGCAGTACTTC. Protein: CASSSRQGTPYEQYF. The rearrangement links TRBV4-1 to TRBJ2-7, with 8 bases identical to TRBD1. Germline V gives CDR1 MGHRA, CDR2 YSYEKL. The CDR3 extends over 15 amino acids. V shed 5 bases, J shed 2 bases, and the junction held 8 bases outside the gene matches.

This clone was found a few times. The V call is TRBV19, the J call TRBJ1-1; 8 positions match TRBD1. The CDR3 totals 13 residues. With 7 bases clipped from V and 3 bases from J, the junction kept 4 bases outside the gene matches. Germline V CDR1 and CDR2: LNHDA, SQIVND (reference sequence). This CDR3 reads CASNLDRDTEAFF. In DNA, the CDR3 is TGTGCCAGTAATTTGGACAGGGACACTGAAGCTTTCTTT.

The rearrangement joins TRBV2 to TRBJ2-2; no firm D call. The CDR3 covers 14 residues. Germline assignment: CDR1 SNHLY and CDR2 FYNNEI. V was pared by 6 bases and J by 7 bases, with 15 bases between. CDR3 sequence reads: CASSNSHISGELFF. The CDR3 DNA sequence: TGTGCCAGCAGCAACTCCCATATTAGCGGGGAGCTGTTTTTT.

The rearrangement links TRBV19 to TRBJ1-4; a weak D match, TRBD1 (5 bases). The CDR3 is 14 residues long. The V end lost 7 bases, the J end lost 2 bases, and 11 bases lay between the germline ends. CDR1 is LNHDA and CDR2 is SQIVND in the germline V gene (reference sequence). CDR3: CASTSGSTNEKLFF. The CDR3 region has the DNA TGTGCCAGTACTTCAGGGAGCACTAATGAAAAACTGTTTTTT.